Listed below are T cell receptor beta chains from one sample, sequenced in a study of blood T cells in healthy people across ages. TCRdb recomputed calls from the 5' RACE reads with MiXCR, one row per CDR3 protein. The repertoire holds about 800,000 distinct CDR3 sequences, with 25% as singletons. This same sample was also taken into another study, of T cells of mothers and their children.

Sequenced input: blood. The receptors come from a boy between 5 and 17 years old in good health. Each CDR3 is given with its conserved first and last residue. D genes are given only for firm matches. Clone size, where shown, is once, few, many, or a class for clones that have expanded.

d_gene | j_gene | abundance | v_gene | CDR3nt | CDR3aa
. | TRBJ2-6 | . | TRBV28 | TGTGCCAGCGTGGAATCTGGGGCCAACGTCCTGACTTTC | CASVESGANVLTF
TRBD1 | TRBJ1-2 | . | TRBV30 | TGTACCTGGAGAAAAACCGGGACAGGGATCAATCGGCGTGGCTACACCTTC | CTWRKTGTGINRRGYTF
. | TRBJ2-4 | few | TRBV28 | TGTGCCACCATGGAAGCCAAAAACATTCAGTACTTC | CATMEAKNIQYF
. | TRBJ1-5 | . | TRBV20-1 | TGCAGTGCTGAGGCGGAACGACTCGGGGGGAATAGCAATCAGCCCCAGCATTTT | CSAEAERLGGNSNQPQHF
. | TRBJ2-5 | . | TRBV28 | TGTGCCAGCGGTTCCGTCGGGTCCCAAGAGACCCAGTACTTC | CASGSVGSQETQYF
. | TRBJ1-2 | . | TRBV7-2 | TGTGCCAGCAGCACAGGTGGAGCGTTGCAAGGCTACACCTTC | CASSTGGALQGYTF
TRBD2 | TRBJ2-5 | . | TRBV7-3 | TGTGCCAGCAGCCTACGCGCGGGAGAATGGGAGACCCAGTACTTC | CASSLRAGEWETQYF
. | TRBJ2-1 | many | TRBV7-9 | TGTGCCAGCAGTCAGGGAGCCTACAATGAGCAGTTCTTC | CASSQGAYNEQFF
. | TRBJ1-1 | . | TRBV20-1 | TGCAGTGCTAGAGGGCAGGGGCGCTGGACTGAAGCTTTCTTT | CSARGQGRWTEAFF
TRBD2 | TRBJ2-4 | . | TRBV6-1 | TGTGCCAGCAGAGGACTAGCGGGGGGGGAGGCCAAAAACATTCAGTACTTC | CASRGLAGGEAKNIQYF
. | TRBJ2-3 | many | TRBV20-1 | TGCAGTGCTAGATTATGGAGGAAAAATACGCAGTATTTT | CSARLWRKNTQYF
TRBD1 | TRBJ1-1 | . | TRBV27 | TGTGCCAGCAGCCCGAACCGGGACAGGGGGAGGAACACTGAAACTTTCTTT | CASSPNRDRGRNTETFF
TRBD1 | TRBJ1-2 | . | TRBV6-2/TRBV6-3 | TGTGCCAGCAGTCCAGACAGGGGGCGTCTCTCCTATGGCTACACCTTC | CASSPDRGRLSYGYTF
. | TRBJ1-2 | . | TRBV2 | TGTGCCGGCGGCTCGACTCACTACACCTTC | CAGGSTHYTF
. | TRBJ1-1 | . | TRBV11-1 | TGTGCCAGCAGCTCCAGTCCGGGAGGGAACACTGAAGCTTTCTTT | CASSSSPGGNTEAFF
TRBD2 | TRBJ2-5 | few | TRBV12-3/TRBV12-4 | TGTGCCAGCAGTTCTAGCGGGAGGGGGGAGACCCAGTACTTC | CASSSSGRGETQYF
TRBD2 | TRBJ2-7 | . | TRBV6-5 | TGTGCCGGCAGTTACGCAACTAGCGGGGGTACCTACGAGCAGTACTTC | CAGSYATSGGTYEQYF
TRBD1 | TRBJ1-2 | . | TRBV15 | TGTGCCACCAGCAGGGACAGGACGGTAGTATTCTATGGCTACACCTTC | CATSRDRTVVFYGYTF
. | TRBJ1-2 | . | TRBV18 | TGTGCCAGCTCACCACCGCCGGGGGCGGGTGGCTACACCTTC | CASSPPPGAGGYTF
. | TRBJ1-1 | . | TRBV7-9 | TGTGCCAGCAGCGGTGGTGGGGGCCTTATGAACACTGAAGCTTTCTTT | CASSGGGGLMNTEAFF
. | TRBJ1-5 | few | TRBV20-1 | TGCAGTGCTCTGGTCGGGGGACACCAAAATCAGCCCCAGCATTTT | CSALVGGHQNQPQHF
. | TRBJ2-7 | . | TRBV4-1 | TGCGCCAGCAGCCAAGATGGGAGGGACAGCTACGAGCAGTACTTC | CASSQDGRDSYEQYF
. | TRBJ2-1 | few | TRBV5-1 | TGCGCCAGCAGCTTGGCCCGGGACTCCTACAATGAGCAGTTCTTC | CASSLARDSYNEQFF
. | TRBJ2-5 | . | TRBV6-1 | TGTGCCAGCAGTAGACAAGGGGGGGGGAGGTACCAAGAGACCCAGTACTTC | CASSRQGGGRYQETQYF
TRBD1 | TRBJ2-6 | . | TRBV7-3 | TGTGCCAGCAGCAGGACAGGGCCTGGGGCCAACGTCCTGACTTTC | CASSRTGPGANVLTF
. | TRBJ1-6 | . | TRBV29-1 | TGCAGCGTACGACAGAAACAGGATTCACCCCTCCACTTT | CSVRQKQDSPLHF
. | TRBJ1-2 | . | TRBV2 | TGTGCCAGCAGTGACGATGGGACCTACTATGGCTACACCTTC | CASSDDGTYYGYTF
. | TRBJ2-1 | few | TRBV20-1 | TGCAGTGCTCTCTCCGGGACTTCTCTTGGGGATGAGCAGTTCTTC | CSALSGTSLGDEQFF
. | TRBJ2-1 | few | TRBV3-1 | TGTGCCAGCAGCCTTGGCGTAACCTACAATGAGCAGTTCTTC | CASSLGVTYNEQFF
TRBD1 | TRBJ1-1 | once | TRBV4-3 | TGCGCCAGCAGCCAAGGGACAGGGGCTGGAGCTTTCTTT | CASSQGTGAGAFF
. | TRBJ1-1 | . | TRBV19 | TGTGCCAGTAGTATAGTGGCCCGAGAAGCTTTCTTT | CASSIVAREAFF
. | TRBJ1-2 | few | TRBV14 | TGTGCCAGCAGTCCCCTCTCGGAGGCTGGCTACACCTTC | CASSPLSEAGYTF
. | TRBJ2-1 | . | TRBV29-1 | TGCAGCGTTGAAGGGACCAGGTACTACAATGAGCAGTTCTTC | CSVEGTRYYNEQFF
TRBD1 | TRBJ2-5 | few | TRBV7-2 | TGTGCCAGCAGCGGGGACAGACAAGAGACCCAGTACTTC | CASSGDRQETQYF
. | TRBJ1-6 | few | TRBV20-1 | TGCAGTGCTAGAGTGGGGGGGTCCTATAATTCACCCCTCCACTTT | CSARVGGSYNSPLHF
TRBD1 | TRBJ2-5 | few | TRBV5-1 | TGCGCCAGCACTTTGACAGGGAATATCCAAGAGACCCAGTACTTC | CASTLTGNIQETQYF
. | TRBJ1-2 | few | TRBV20-1 | TGCAGTGCTAGAGACAGGGAGGGCTACACCTTC | CSARDREGYTF
. | TRBJ1-1 | . | TRBV5-6 | TGTGCCAGCAGCATCAGGGGAGAGGGAACTGAAGCTTTCTTT | CASSIRGEGTEAFF
TRBD1 | TRBJ2-5 | . | TRBV6-2/TRBV6-3 | TGTGCCAACAGTCCCTGGACAGGGGTGGAAGAGACCCAGTACTTC | CANSPWTGVEETQYF
TRBD2 | TRBJ2-5 | few | TRBV6-5 | TGTGCCAGCAGTTATGGCGGGGGGGAGGAGACCCAGTACTTC | CASSYGGGEETQYF
TRBD1 | TRBJ2-1 | . | TRBV2 | TGTGCCAGCAGTGAGACAGGGGGTTTGGATGAGCAGTTCTTC | CASSETGGLDEQFF
. | TRBJ2-2 | few | TRBV6-1 | TGTGCCAGCAGAGTAGCGGACAGCCGAAACACCGGGGAGCTGTTTTTT | CASRVADSRNTGELFF
TRBD2 | TRBJ2-1 | . | TRBV29-1 | TGCAGCGCCTGGGACAGGGGAGGACTAGCGGGGGGAGACAATGAGCAGTTCTTC | CSAWDRGGLAGGDNEQFF
. | TRBJ2-5 | . | TRBV27 | TGTGCCAGCAGCTCAGGGTTCCTTGGGACCCAGTACTTC | CASSSGFLGTQYF
. | TRBJ2-7 | few | TRBV20-1 | TGCAGTGCTAGGAGAGGACAACCCTACGAGCAGTACTTC | CSARRGQPYEQYF
. | TRBJ2-5 | many | TRBV7-2 | TGTGCCAGCAGCTTAAGAGGTCAGGTGTCCCAGTACTTC | CASSLRGQVSQYF
. | TRBJ2-7 | . | TRBV20-1 | TGCAGTGCTAGGGCACACGAGTTTACCTACGAGCAGTACTTC | CSARAHEFTYEQYF
. | TRBJ2-7 | . | TRBV28 | TGTGCCGGCAGTTTTGGGAGCGTTGAGCAGTACTTC | CAGSFGSVEQYF
TRBD1 | TRBJ2-7 | . | TRBV6-1 | TGTGCCAGCCTTTCGGACAGGGAATTCGAGCAGTACTTC | CASLSDREFEQYF
TRBD1 | TRBJ2-2 | . | TRBV7-3 | TGTGCCAGCAGCTTAAAGGGGGCTGGGGCCGGGGAGCTGTTTTTT | CASSLKGAGAGELFF
. | TRBJ2-5 | few | TRBV28 | TGTGCCAGCAGTTTAAGGGTTGGGGGGCCGGAGACCCAGTACTTC | CASSLRVGGPETQYF
. | TRBJ2-5 | . | TRBV6-1 | TGTGCCAGCAGTGAAGCCGTAGGATACGGGACCCAGTACTTC | CASSEAVGYGTQYF
. | TRBJ2-6 | . | TRBV5-5 | TGTGCCAGCAGCCGGGACACGGCAACCCCTGGGGCCAACGTCCTGACTTTC | CASSRDTATPGANVLTF
. | TRBJ1-2 | few | TRBV9 | TGTGCCAGCAGCTCCCAGGAATATGGCTACACCTTC | CASSSQEYGYTF